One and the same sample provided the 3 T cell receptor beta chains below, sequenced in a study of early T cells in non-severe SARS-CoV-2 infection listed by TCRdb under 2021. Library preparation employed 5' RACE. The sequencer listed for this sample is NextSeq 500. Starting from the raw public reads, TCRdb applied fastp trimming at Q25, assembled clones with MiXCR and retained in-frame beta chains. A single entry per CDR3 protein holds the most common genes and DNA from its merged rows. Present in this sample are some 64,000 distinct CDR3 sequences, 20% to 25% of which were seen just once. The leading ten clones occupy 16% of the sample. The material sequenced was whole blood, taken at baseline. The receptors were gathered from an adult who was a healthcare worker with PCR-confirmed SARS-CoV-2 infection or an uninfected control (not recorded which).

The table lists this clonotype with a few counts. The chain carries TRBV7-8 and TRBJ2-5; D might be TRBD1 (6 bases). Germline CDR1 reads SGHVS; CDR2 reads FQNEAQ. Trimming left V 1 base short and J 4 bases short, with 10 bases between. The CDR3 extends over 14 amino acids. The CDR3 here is CASSLGGQGETQYF. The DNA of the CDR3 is TGTGCCAGCAGCTTAGGGGGGCAAGGAGAGACCCAGTACTTC.

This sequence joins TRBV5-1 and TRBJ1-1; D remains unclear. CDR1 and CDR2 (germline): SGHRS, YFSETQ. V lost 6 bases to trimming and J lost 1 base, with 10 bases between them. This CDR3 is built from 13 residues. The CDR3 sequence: CASTVSQNTEAFF. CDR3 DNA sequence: TGCGCCAGCACTGTCTCCCAGAACACTGAAGCTTTCTTT. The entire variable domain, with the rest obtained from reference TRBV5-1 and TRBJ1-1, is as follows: KAGVTQTPRYLIKTRGQQVTLSCSPISGHRSVSWYQQTPGQGLQFLFEYFSETQRNKGNFPGRFSGRQFSNSRSEMNVSTLELGDSALYLCASTVSQNTEAFFGQGTRLTVV.

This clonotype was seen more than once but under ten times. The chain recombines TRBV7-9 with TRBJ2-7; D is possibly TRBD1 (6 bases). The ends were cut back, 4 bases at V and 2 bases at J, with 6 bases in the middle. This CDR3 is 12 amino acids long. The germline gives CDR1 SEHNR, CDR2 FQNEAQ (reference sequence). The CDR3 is CASSWTAYEQYF. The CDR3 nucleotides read TGTGCCAGCAGCTGGACAGCCTACGAGCAGTACTTC.